Presented here are 10 T cell receptor beta chains from one specimen sequenced in a study of blood T cell repertoires in COVID-19. Profiled with immunoSEQ multiplex PCR; TCRdb holds only in-frame clones, not every one. This table has about 74,000 clones, around 88% appearing once. The sequencing input was peripheral blood. The receptors here all came from a woman of 80 years or more with active or convalescent COVID-19.

This chain connects TRBV11-3 to TRBJ2-1; a possible D gene is TRBD1 (6 bases). V was shortened by 2 bases and J by 0 bases, with 8 bases between the two germline ends. The CDR3 is 15 amino acids. Germline V gene lookup returns CDR1 SGHNT and CDR2 YENEEA. CDR3 sequence (DNA): TGTGCCAGCAGCTTACGCAGGGGCTCCTACAATGAGCAGTTCTTC. Its translation: CASSLRRGSYNEQFF.

The chain joins TRBV19 to TRBJ1-4, with D tentatively TRBD1 (6 bases). Germline V gene data show CDR1 as LNHDA and CDR2 as SQIVND (reference sequence). Trimming stripped 4 bases from V and 7 bases from J, with 13 bases between. CDR3 size: 14 residues. The CDR3 nucleotides read TGTGCCAGTAGTACCCGAGGGGGAATTGAAAAACTGTTTTTT. Protein: CASSTRGGIEKLFF.

The CDR3 loop is CASSLGQNNYGYTF. The DNA for the CDR3 is TGTGCCAGCAGCTTGGGACAGAATAACTATGGCTACACCTTC. The chain combines TRBV7-9 with TRBJ1-2; 7 nucleotides match TRBD1. The CDR3 is made up of 14 amino acids. CDR1 SEHNR and CDR2 FQNEAQ come from the germline V gene (reference sequence). V trimming: 3 bases; J trimming: 1 base; junction bases outside the gene matches: 2.

This rearrangement joins TRBV5-1 to TRBJ2-1, with D possibly being TRBD1 (6 bases). The ends were cut back, 4 bases at V and 6 bases at J, with 14 bases in the middle. This CDR3 spans 14 amino acids. The germline CDR1 and CDR2 sequences are SGHRS and YFSETQ. CDR3 coding DNA: TGCGCCAGCAGCCTACTGAGGGGGAGCAATGAGCAGTTCTTC. Amino acid sequence: CASSLLRGSNEQFF. The variable domain in full, with the rest retrieved from reference TRBV5-1 and TRBJ2-1, is KAGVTQTPRYLIKTRGQQVTLSCSPISGHRSVSWYQQTPGQGLQFLFEYFSETQRNKGNFPGRFSGRQFSNSRSEMNVSTLELGDSALYLCASSLLRGSNEQFFGPGTRLTVL.

The chain uses TRBV9 and TRBJ1-5; D may be TRBD1 (6 bases). With 0 bases removed from V and 4 bases from J, the gap between germline ends came to 8 bases. In germline, CDR1 is SGDLS, CDR2 YYNGEE. This CDR3 region has 14 residues. The CDR3 sequence: CASSVGTENQPQHF. As DNA, the CDR3 is TGTGCCAGCAGCGTAGGGACAGAAAATCAGCCCCAGCATTTT.

The gene calls are TRBV6-5 and TRBJ1-2; D might be TRBD1 (6 bases). The CDR3 loop spans 14 amino acids. Germline-derived CDR1 and CDR2 are MNHEY and SVGAGI. With 11 bases removed from V and 3 bases from J, the gap between germline ends came to 19 bases. The CDR3 DNA reads as TGTGCCGGCATCACAACAGGGTCGGACTATGGCTACACCTTC. It translates to CAGITTGSDYGYTF.

This clone was observed a single time. The chain joins TRBV7-2 to TRBJ2-7; D may be TRBD1 (6 bases). V lost 1 base and J 6 bases, leaving 7 bases between the germline ends. This CDR3 spans 12 amino acids. Looked up from germline, CDR1 is SGHTA and CDR2 is FQGNSA. CDR3 region: CASSLGGLEQYF. CDR3 nucleotides: TGTGCCAGCAGCTTAGGGGGGCTCGAGCAGTACTTC.

The rearrangement joins TRBV7-2 to TRBJ1-3; 8 bases are a match to TRBD1. The length of the CDR3 is 15 residues. V shed 4 bases, J shed 4 bases, and the junction held 6 bases outside the gene matches. Per germline, CDR1 SGHTA and CDR2 FQGNSA. The CDR3 protein is CASSYQGATGNTIYF. CDR3 in DNA: TGTGCCAGCAGCTATCAGGGGGCTACGGGAAACACCATATATTTT.

The genes are TRBV12-5 and TRBJ2-2; D may be TRBD2 (5 bases). Germline loops: CDR1 LGHNT, CDR2 FRNRAP. The V gene lost 2 bases and the J gene lost 2 bases, with 9 bases spanning the gap. This CDR3 has 15 residues. This CDR3 reads CASGLRGINTGELFF. The CDR3 region has the DNA TGTGCTAGTGGTTTGCGGGGAATAAACACCGGGGAGCTGTTTTTT.

V usage is TRBV11-2 and J usage is TRBJ2-5; D is uncertain. Germline lookup yields CDR1 SGHAT and CDR2 FQNNGV. The length of the CDR3 is 12 residues. V was trimmed by 3 bases and J by 3 bases, leaving 5 bases between them. CDR3: CASSFAEETQYF. CDR3 sequence (DNA): TGTGCCAGCAGCTTTGCGGAAGAGACCCAGTACTTC.